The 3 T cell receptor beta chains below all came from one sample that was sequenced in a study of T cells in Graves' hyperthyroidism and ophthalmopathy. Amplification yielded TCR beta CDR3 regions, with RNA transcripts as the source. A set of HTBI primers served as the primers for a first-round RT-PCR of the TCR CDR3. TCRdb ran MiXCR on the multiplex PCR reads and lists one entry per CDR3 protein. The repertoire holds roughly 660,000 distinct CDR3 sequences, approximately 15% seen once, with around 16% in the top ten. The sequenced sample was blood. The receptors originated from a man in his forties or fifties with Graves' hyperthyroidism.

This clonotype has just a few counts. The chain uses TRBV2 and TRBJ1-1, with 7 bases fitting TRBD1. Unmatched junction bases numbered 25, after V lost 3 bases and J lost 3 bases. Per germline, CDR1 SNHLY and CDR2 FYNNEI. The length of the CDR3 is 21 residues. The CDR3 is CASSDSDRVKEASYLDTEAFF. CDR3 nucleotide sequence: TGTGCCAGCAGTGACAGTGACAGGGTGAAAGAGGCCTCCTACCTGGACACTGAAGCTTTCTTT.

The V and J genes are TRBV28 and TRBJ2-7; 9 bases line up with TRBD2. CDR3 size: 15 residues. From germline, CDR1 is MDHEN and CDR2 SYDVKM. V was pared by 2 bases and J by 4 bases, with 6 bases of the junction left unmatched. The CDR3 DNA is TGTGCCAGCAGTTTAACGCGGGAGGGCCCGTACGAGCAGTACTTC. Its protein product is CASSLTREGPYEQYF.

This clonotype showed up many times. The chain's CDR3 is CASSPQTGELFF. In nucleotides, the CDR3 is TGTGCCAGCAGCCCGCAGACCGGGGAGCTGTTTTTT. V is TRBV9 and J is TRBJ2-2; D gene uncertain. The ends were cut back, 4 bases at V and 5 bases at J, with 6 bases in the middle. Germline CDR1 and CDR2: SGDLS and YYNGEE. The CDR3 is 12 amino acids.